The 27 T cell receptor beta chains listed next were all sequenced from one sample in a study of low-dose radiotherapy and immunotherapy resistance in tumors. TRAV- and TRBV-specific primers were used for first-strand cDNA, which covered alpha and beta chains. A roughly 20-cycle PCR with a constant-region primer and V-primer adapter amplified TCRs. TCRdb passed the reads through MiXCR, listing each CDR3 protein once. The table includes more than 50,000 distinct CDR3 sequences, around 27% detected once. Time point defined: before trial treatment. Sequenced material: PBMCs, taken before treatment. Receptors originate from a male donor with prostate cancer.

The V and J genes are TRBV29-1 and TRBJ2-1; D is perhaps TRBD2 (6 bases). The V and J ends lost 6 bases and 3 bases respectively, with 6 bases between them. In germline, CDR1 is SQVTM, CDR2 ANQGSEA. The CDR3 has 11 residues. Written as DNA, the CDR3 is TGCAGCGTCGGGGGCTACAATGAGCAGTTCTTC. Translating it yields CSVGGYNEQFF.

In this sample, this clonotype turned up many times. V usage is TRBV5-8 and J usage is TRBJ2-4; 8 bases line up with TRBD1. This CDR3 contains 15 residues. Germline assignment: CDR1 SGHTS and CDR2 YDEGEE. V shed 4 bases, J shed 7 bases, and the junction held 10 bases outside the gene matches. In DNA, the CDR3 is TGTGCCAGCAGCCCTTGGGGACAGGTCACCAACATTCAGTACTTC. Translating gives CASSPWGQVTNIQYF.

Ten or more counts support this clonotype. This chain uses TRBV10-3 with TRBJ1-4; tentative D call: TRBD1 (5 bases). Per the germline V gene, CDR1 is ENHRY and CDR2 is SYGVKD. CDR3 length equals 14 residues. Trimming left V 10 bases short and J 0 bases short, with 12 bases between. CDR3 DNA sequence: TGTGCCACCCGACAGCAAGCAACTAATGAAAAACTGTTTTTT. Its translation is CATRQQATNEKLFF.

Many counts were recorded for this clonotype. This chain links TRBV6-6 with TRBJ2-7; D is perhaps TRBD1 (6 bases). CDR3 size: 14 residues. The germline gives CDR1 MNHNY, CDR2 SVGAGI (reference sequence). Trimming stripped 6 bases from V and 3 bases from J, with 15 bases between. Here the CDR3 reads CASRPAGAGYEQYF. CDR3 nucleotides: TGTGCCAGCAGGCCGGCAGGGGCGGGCTACGAGCAGTACTTC.

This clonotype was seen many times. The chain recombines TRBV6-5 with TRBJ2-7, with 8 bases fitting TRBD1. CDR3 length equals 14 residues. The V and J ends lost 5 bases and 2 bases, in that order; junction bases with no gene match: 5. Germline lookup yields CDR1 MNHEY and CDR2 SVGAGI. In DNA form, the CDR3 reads TGTGCCAGCAGTCGACAGGGGAGTACCTACGAGCAGTACTTC. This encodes CASSRQGSTYEQYF.

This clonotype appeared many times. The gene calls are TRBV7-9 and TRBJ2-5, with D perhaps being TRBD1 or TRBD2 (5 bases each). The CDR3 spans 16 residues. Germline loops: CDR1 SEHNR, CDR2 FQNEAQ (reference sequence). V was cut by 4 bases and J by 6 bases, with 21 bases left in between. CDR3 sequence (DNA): TGTGCCAGCAGCTATGACCCCCGGGGCTCCTGGCAGACCCAGTACTTC. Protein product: CASSYDPRGSWQTQYF.

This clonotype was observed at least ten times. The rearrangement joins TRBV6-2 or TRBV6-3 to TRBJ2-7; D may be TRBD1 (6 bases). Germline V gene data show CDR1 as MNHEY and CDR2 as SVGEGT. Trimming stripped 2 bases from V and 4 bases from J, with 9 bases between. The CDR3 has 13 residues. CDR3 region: CASSYPGTYEQYF. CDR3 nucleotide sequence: TGTGCCAGCAGTTACCCCGGGACATACGAGCAGTACTTC.

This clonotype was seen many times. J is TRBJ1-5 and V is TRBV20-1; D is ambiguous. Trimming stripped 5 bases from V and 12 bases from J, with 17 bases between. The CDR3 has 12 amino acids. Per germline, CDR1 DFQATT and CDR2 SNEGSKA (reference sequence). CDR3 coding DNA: TGCAGTGCTCAGTATGGCAGCGATTACCAGCATTTT. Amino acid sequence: CSAQYGSDYQHF.

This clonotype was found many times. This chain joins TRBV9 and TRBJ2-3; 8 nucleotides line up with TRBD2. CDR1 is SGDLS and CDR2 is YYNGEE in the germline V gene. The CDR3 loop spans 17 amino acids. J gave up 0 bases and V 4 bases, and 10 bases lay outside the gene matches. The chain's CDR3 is CASSPRLATTSTDTQYF. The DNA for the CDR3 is TGTGCCAGCAGCCCTCGACTAGCGACTACTAGCACAGATACGCAGTATTTT.

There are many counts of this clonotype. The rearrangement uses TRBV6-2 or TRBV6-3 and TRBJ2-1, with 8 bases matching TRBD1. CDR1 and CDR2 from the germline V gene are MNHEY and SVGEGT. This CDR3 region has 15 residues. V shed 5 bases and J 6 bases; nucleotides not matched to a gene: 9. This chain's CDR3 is CASSPTGTGFNEQFF. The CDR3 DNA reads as TGTGCCAGCAGTCCCACCGGGACAGGTTTCAATGAGCAGTTCTTC.

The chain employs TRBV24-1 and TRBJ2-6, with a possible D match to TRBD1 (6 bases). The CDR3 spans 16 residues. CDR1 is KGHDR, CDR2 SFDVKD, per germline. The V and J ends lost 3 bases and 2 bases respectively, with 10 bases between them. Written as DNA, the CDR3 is TGTGCCACCAGTGATACAGGGATCGCTGGGGCCAACGTCCTGACTTTC. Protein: CATSDTGIAGANVLTF.

CDR3 protein: CSVERTSSYNEQFF. The CDR3 coding sequence is TGCAGCGTTGAACGGACAAGCTCCTACAATGAGCAGTTCTTC. V is TRBV29-1 and J is TRBJ2-1; tentatively, D is TRBD1 (5 bases). V lost 2 bases and J lost 0, with 8 bases in between. The CDR3 is 14 amino acids. Per germline, CDR1 SQVTM and CDR2 ANQGSEA.

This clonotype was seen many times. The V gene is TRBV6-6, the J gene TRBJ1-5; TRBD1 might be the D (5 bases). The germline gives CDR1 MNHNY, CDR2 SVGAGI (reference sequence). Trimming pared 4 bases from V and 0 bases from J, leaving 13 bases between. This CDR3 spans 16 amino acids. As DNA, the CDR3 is TGTGCCAGCAGTTCCGGGGCGAAATATAGCAATCAGCCCCAGCATTTT. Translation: CASSSGAKYSNQPQHF.

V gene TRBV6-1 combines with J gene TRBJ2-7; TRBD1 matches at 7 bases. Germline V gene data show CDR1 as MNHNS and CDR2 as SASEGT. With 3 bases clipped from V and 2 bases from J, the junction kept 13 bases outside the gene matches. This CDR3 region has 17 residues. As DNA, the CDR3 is TGTGCCAGCAGTGACCAGGACAGGTACTCCCTGGCCTACGAGCAGTACTTC. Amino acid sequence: CASSDQDRYSLAYEQYF.

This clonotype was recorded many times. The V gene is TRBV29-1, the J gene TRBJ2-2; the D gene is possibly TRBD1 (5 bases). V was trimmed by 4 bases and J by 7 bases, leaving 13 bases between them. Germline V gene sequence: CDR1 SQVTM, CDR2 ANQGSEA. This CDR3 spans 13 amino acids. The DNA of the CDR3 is TGCAGCGTTGTAGCCCAGGGCGGCGGGGAGCTGTTTTTT. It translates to CSVVAQGGGELFF.

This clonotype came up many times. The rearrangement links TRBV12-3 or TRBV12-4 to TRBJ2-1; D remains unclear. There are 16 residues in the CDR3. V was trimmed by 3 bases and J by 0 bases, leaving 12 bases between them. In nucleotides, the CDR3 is TGTGCCAGCAGTTTGAAGGCCAGGAGCTCCTACAATGAGCAGTTCTTC. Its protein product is CASSLKARSSYNEQFF.

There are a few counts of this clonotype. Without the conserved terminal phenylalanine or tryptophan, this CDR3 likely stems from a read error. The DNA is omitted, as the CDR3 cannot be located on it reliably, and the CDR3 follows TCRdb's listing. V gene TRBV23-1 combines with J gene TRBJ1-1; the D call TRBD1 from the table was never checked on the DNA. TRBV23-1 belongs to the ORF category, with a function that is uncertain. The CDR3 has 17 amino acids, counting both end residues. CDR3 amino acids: CASSHRGPWTPPSARAG.

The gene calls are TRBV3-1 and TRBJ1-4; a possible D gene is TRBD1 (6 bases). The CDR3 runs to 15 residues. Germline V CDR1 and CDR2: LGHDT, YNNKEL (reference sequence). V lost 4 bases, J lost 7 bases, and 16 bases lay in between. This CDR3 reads CASSPRVQGGEKLFF. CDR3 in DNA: TGTGCCAGCAGCCCCCGAGTACAGGGTGGTGAAAAACTGTTTTTT.

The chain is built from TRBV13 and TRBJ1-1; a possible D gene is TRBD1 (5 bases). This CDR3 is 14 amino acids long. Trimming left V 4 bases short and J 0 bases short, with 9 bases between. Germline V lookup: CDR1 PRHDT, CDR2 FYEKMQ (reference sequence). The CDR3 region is CASSWARVNTEAFF. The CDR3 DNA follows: TGTGCCAGCAGCTGGGCCAGGGTGAACACTGAAGCTTTCTTT.

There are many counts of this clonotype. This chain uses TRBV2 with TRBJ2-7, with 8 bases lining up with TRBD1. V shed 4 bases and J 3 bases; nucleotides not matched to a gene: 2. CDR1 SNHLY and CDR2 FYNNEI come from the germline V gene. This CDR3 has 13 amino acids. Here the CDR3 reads CASSGDRGYEQYF. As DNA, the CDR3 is TGTGCCAGCAGTGGCGACAGGGGCTACGAGCAGTACTTC. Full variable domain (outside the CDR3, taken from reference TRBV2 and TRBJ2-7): EPEVTQTPSHQVTQMGQEVILRCVPISNHLYFYWYRQILGQKVEFLVSFYNNEISEKSEIFDDQFSVERPDGSNFTLKIRSTKLEDSAMYFCASSGDRGYEQYFGPGTRLTVT.

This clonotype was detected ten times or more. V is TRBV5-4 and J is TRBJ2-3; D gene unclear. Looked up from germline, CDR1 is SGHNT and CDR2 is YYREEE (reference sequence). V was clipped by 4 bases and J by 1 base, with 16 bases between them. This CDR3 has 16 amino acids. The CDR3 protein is CASSLSASARTDTQYF. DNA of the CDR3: TGTGCCAGCAGCCTCTCAGCGTCCGCCCGCACAGATACGCAGTATTTT.

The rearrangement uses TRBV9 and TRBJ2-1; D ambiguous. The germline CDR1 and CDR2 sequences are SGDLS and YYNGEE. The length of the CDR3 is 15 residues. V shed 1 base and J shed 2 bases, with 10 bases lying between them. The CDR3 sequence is CASSVSLGTYNEQFF. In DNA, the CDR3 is TGTGCCAGCAGCGTATCACTGGGGACCTACAATGAGCAGTTCTTC.

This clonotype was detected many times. The CDR3 here is CASRGSGRARDTQYF. The CDR3 DNA is TGTGCCAGCAGGGGTAGCGGGAGGGCCCGAGATACGCAGTATTTT. The chain couples TRBV27 to TRBJ2-3, with 11 nucleotides matching TRBD2. The CDR3 runs 15 residues. With V trimmed by 6 bases and J by 5 bases, 7 bases remained unmatched. Germline V gene data show CDR1 as MNHEY and CDR2 as SMNVEV (reference sequence).

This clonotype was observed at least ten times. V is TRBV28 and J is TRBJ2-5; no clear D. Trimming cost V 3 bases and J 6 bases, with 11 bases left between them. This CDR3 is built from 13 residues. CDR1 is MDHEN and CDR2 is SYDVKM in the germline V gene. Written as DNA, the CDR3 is TGTGCCAGCAGTTTTGGGAAGCCAAAGACCCAGTACTTC. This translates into CASSFGKPKTQYF.

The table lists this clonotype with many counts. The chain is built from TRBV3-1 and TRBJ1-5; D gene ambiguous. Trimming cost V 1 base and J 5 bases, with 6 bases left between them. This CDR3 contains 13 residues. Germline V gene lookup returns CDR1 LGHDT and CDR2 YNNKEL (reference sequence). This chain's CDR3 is CASSQGGDQPQHF. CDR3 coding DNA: TGTGCCAGCAGCCAAGGGGGAGATCAGCCCCAGCATTTT. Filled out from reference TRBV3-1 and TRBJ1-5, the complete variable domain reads DTAVSQTPKYLVTQMGNDKSIKCEQNLGHDTMYWYKQDSKKFLKIMFSYNNKELIINETVPNRFSPKSPDKAHLNLHINSLELGDSAVYFCASSQGGDQPQHFGDGTRLSIL.

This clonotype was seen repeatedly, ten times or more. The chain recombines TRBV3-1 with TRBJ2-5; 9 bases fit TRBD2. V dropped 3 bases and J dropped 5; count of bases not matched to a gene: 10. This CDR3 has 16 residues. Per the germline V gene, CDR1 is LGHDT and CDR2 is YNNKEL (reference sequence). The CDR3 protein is CASSHPAGGISETQYF. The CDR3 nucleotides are TGTGCCAGCAGCCACCCAGCGGGGGGCATCTCGGAGACCCAGTACTTC.

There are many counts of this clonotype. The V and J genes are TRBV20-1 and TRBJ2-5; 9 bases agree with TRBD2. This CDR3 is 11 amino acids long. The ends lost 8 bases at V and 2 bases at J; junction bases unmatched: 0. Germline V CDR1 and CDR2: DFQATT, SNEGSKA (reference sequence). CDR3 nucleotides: TGCAGTCTAGCGGGGCAAGAGACCCAGTACTTC. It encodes CSLAGQETQYF.